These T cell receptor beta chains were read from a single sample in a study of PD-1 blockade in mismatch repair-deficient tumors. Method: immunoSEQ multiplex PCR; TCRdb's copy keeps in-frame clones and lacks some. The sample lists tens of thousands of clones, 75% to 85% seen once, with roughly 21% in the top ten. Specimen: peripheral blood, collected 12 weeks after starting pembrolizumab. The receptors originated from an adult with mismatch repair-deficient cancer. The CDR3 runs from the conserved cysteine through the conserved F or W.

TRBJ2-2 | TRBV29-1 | CSVEEGANTGELFF
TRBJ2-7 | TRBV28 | CASSPPGTGGYEQYF
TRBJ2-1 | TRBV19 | CASSIILTRYNEQFF
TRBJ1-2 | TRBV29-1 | CSVRGRYGYTF
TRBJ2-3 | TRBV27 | CASSFRTDARDTQYF
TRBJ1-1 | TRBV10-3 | CASMGSVNTEAFF
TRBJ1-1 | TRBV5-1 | CASRSTGSGQEDTEAFF
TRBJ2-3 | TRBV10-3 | CAISTSGRGTDTQYF
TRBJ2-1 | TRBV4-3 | CASSQGVSSYNEQFF
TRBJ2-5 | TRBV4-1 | CASSRLRGAGQETQYF
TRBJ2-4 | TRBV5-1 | CASSLEFGDIQYF
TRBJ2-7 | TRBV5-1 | CASTLSYEQYF
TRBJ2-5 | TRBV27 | CASSLISGLGGAQYF
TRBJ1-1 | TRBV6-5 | CASRGQGPTEAFF
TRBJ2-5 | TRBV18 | CASSRYRDEETQYF
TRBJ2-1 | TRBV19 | CASRPSSTRYNEQFF
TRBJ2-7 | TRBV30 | CAWSVRAGNGTSGRIYEQYF